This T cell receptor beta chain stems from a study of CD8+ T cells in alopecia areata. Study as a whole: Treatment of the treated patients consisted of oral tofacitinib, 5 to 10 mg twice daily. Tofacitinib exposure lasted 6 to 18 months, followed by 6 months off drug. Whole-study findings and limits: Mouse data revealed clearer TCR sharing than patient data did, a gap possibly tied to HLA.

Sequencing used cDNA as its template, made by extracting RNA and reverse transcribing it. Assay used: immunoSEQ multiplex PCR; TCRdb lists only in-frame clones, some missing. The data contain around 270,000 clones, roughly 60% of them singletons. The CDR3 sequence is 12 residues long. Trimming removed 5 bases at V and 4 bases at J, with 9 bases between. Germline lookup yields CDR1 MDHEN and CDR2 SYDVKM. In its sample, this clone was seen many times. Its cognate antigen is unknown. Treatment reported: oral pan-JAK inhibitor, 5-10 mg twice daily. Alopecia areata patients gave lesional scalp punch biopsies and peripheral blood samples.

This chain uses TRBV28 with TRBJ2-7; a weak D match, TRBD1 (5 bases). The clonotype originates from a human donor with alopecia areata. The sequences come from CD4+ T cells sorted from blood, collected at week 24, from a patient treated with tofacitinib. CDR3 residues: CASSPRVYEQYF. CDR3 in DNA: TGTGCCAGCAGTCCCAGGGTGTACGAGCAGTACTTC.